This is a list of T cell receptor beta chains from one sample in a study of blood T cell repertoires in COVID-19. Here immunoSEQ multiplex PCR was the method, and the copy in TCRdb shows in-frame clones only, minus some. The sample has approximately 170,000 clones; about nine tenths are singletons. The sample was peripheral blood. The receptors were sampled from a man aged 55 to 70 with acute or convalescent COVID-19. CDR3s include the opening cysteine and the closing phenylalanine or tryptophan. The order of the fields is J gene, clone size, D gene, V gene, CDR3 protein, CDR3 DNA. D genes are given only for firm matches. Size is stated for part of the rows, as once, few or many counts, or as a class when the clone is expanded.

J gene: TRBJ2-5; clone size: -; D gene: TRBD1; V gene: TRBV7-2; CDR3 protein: CASSKDRGAETQYF; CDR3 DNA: TGTGCCAGCAGCAAGGACAGGGGGGCAGAGACCCAGTACTTC
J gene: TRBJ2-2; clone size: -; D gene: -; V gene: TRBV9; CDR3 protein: CASSLSGSLRGTGELFF; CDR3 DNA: TGTGCCAGCAGCCTTAGTGGGAGCCTCAGGGGCACCGGGGAGCTGTTTTTT
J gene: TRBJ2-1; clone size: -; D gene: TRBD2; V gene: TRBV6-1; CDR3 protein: CASSEKSGGLREQFF; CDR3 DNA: TGTGCCAGCAGTGAAAAAAGCGGGGGGCTCCGGGAGCAGTTCTTC
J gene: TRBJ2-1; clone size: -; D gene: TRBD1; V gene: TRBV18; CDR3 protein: CASSLGQGDEQFF; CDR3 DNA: TGTGCCAGCTCACTAGGACAGGGCGATGAGCAGTTCTTC
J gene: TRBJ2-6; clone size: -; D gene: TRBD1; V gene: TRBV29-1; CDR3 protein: CSVGDRAGANVLTF; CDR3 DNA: TGCAGCGTAGGGGACAGGGCTGGGGCCAACGTCCTGACTTTC
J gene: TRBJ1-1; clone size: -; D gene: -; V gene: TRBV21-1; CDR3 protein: CASRTDRGKNTEAFF; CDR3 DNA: TGTGCCAGCAGGACCGACAGGGGGAAGAACACTGAAGCTTTCTTT
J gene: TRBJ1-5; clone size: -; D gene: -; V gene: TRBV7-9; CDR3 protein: CASSYGTSNQPQHF; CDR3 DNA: TGTGCCAGCAGCTACGGGACAAGCAATCAGCCCCAGCATTTT
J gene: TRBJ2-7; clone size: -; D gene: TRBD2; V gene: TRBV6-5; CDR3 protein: CASSSGLQPYEQYF; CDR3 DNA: TGTGCCAGCAGTTCGGGACTACAACCATACGAGCAGTACTTC
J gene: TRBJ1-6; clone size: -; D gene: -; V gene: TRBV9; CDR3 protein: CASSVGNQGDNSPLHF; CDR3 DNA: TGTGCCAGCAGCGTAGGTAATCAGGGCGATAATTCACCCCTCCACTTT
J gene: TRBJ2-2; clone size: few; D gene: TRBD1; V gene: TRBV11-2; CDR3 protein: CASSQRGQNTGELFF; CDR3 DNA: TGTGCCAGCAGCCAGAGGGGGCAGAACACCGGGGAGCTGTTTTTT
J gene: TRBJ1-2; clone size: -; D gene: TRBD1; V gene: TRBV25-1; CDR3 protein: CASRGGDYGYTF; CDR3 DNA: TGTGCCAGCAGAGGGGGCGATTATGGCTACACCTTC
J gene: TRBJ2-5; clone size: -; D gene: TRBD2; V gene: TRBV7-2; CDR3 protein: CASSLGAGGGWETQYF; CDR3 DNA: TGTGCCAGCAGCTTAGGAGCGGGAGGAGGTTGGGAGACCCAGTACTTC
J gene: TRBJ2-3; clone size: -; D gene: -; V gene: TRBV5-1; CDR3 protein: CASSSTPYF; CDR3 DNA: TGCGCCAGCAGCTCCACACCTTATTTT
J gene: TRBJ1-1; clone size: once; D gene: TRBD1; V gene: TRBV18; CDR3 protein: CASSETGRSEAFF; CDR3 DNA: TGTGCCAGCTCAGAGACAGGGAGGAGTGAAGCTTTCTTT
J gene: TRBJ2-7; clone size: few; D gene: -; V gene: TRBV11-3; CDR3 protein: CASSLVGGEQYF; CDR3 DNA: TGTGCCAGCAGCTTAGTCGGGGGCGAGCAGTACTTC
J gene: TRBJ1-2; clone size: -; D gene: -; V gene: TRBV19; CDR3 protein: CASSTGQHLNYGYTF; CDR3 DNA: TGTGCCAGTAGTACCGGACAGCACCTTAACTATGGCTACACCTTC
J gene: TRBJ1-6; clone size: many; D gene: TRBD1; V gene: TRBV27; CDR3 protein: CASSLTGYNSPLHF; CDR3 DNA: TGTGCCAGCAGTTTGACAGGGTACAATTCACCCCTCCACTTT
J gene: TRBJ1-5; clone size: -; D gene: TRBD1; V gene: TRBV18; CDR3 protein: CASSPPGQGAGQPQHF; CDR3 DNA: TGTGCCAGCTCACCACCGGGGCAGGGGGCTGGTCAGCCCCAGCATTTT
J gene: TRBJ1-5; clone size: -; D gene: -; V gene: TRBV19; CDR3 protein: CASSHVRVGQPQHF; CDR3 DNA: TGTGCCAGTAGCCATGTCAGGGTCGGTCAGCCCCAGCATTTT
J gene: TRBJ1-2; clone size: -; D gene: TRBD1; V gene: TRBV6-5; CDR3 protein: CASSRQGALYGYTF; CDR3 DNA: TGTGCCAGCAGCCGACAGGGGGCTCTCTATGGCTACACCTTC
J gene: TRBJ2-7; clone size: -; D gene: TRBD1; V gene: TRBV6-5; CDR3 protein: CASSPGQGSYEQYF; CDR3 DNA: TGTGCCAGCAGCCCGGGACAGGGCTCCTACGAGCAGTACTTC
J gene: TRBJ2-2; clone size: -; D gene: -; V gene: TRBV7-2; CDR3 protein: CASSLGRVSNTGELFF; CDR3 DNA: TGTGCCAGCAGCTTAGGTCGGGTCTCGAACACCGGGGAGCTGTTTTTT
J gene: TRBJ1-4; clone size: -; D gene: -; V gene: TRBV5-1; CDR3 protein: CASSPSRVATNEKLFF; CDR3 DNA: TGCGCCAGCAGCCCCTCTCGGGTAGCAACTAATGAAAAACTGTTTTTT
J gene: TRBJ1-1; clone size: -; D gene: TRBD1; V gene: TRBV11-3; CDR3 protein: CASSRDRDTEAFF; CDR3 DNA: TGTGCCAGCAGCCGCGACAGGGACACTGAAGCTTTCTTT